This entry concerns a single T cell receptor beta chain. This sample was included in a study of blood T cell repertoires in COVID-19. The overall study: Samples of COVID-19 (acute and convalescent) were obtained from the United States, Italy and Spain. The analysed material was cDNA or gDNA that came from T cells, B-cell-depleted T cells, or PBMCs.

With V trimmed by 5 bases and J by 4 bases, 7 bases remained unmatched. This CDR3 has 15 residues. Germline V gene sequence: CDR1 SGHDT, CDR2 YYEEEE. Sequencing was performed with immunoSEQ multiplex PCR; in TCRdb, only in-frame clones are kept and a portion is missing. The sample contains some 400,000 clones, about 87% of which appear only once. The sequence derives from a human donor in a cohort sampled during active COVID-19. Sequenced: peripheral blood. V is TRBV5-6 and J is TRBJ2-3; TRBD2 aligns across 10 bases. CDR3 DNA: TGTGCCAGCAGACTGAGCGGGGGGGCATCAGATACGCAGTATTTT. Its translation is CASRLSGGASDTQYF.